A selection of T cell receptor beta chains follows, all from one sample in a study of blood T cells in healthy people across ages. Via MiXCR, TCRdb re-called the 5' RACE reads, giving one row per CDR3 protein. The sample records about 680,000 distinct CDR3 sequences, 49% being singletons. The sequencing sample was made of blood. These receptor sequences come from a woman aged 55 to 70 in good health. The CDR3 runs from the conserved cysteine through the conserved F or W. A D gene is named only where the DNA matches it firmly. Clone size is not always given. Where it is, it says once, few, many or a class for expanded clones.

clone_size,v_call,j_call,d_call,cdr3_aa,cdr3_nt
NA,TRBV5-1,TRBJ1-4,NA,CASSRDAENEKLFF,TGCGCCAGCAGCCGGGACGCCGAGAATGAAAAACTGTTTTTT
NA,TRBV11-2,TRBJ2-3,NA,CASSFQATGDTQYF,TGTGCCAGCAGCTTTCAGGCCACGGGTGATACGCAGTATTTT
NA,TRBV20-1,TRBJ2-6,TRBD1,CSVTGDTGANVLTF,TGCAGCGTCACAGGGGACACTGGGGCCAACGTCCTGACTTTC
few,TRBV9,TRBJ2-3,TRBD2,CASSLGTSGSRDTQYF,TGTGCCAGCAGCCTGGGGACTAGCGGGAGTAGGGATACGCAGTATTTT
NA,TRBV5-1,TRBJ1-1,NA,CASSPTLPGNTEAFF,TGCGCCAGCAGCCCGACGCTGCCAGGGAACACTGAAGCTTTCTTT
NA,TRBV20-1,TRBJ2-1,NA,CSAHQGGYDEQFF,TGCAGTGCTCATCAGGGTGGATACGATGAGCAGTTCTTC
few,TRBV29-1,TRBJ2-5,NA,CSVESRMYQETQYF,TGCAGCGTTGAGAGCCGGATGTACCAAGAGACCCAGTACTTC
NA,TRBV6-2/TRBV6-3,TRBJ2-7,TRBD1,CASNYGQGYEQYF,TGTGCCAGCAATTATGGACAGGGCTACGAGCAGTACTTC
NA,TRBV3-1,TRBJ1-2,NA,CASSHLEGPDYGYTF,TGTGCCAGCAGCCATTTAGAGGGGCCAGACTATGGCTACACCTTC
NA,TRBV15,TRBJ2-3,TRBD2,CATSRVAGGLTDTQYF,TGTGCCACCAGCAGAGTGGCGGGAGGACTCACAGATACGCAGTATTTT
NA,TRBV20-1,TRBJ1-5,NA,CSAKVSQGQPQHF,TGCAGTGCTAAGGTGTCGCAGGGTCAGCCCCAGCATTTT
few,TRBV5-1,TRBJ2-7,NA,CASSLAATGTYEQYF,TGCGCCAGCAGCTTGGCCGCGACTGGAACCTACGAGCAGTACTTC
few,TRBV6-2/TRBV6-3,TRBJ1-1,NA,CASSYKRENTEAFF,TGTGCCAGCAGTTACAAGAGGGAGAACACTGAAGCTTTCTTT
NA,TRBV12-3/TRBV12-4,TRBJ1-1,NA,CASSSLGGFMNTEAFF,TGTGCCAGCAGCTCTCTTGGGGGATTCATGAACACTGAAGCTTTCTTT
NA,TRBV4-2,TRBJ2-1,TRBD1,CASSQGTGASSYNEQFF,TGTGCCAGCAGCCAAGGGACAGGGGCTAGCTCCTACAATGAGCAGTTCTTC
NA,TRBV6-5,TRBJ2-6,NA,CASSYTQDSGANVLTF,TGTGCCAGCAGTTACACCCAGGACTCTGGGGCCAACGTCCTGACTTTC
NA,TRBV6-5,TRBJ2-2,NA,CASSNFSSSGELFF,TGTGCCAGCAGTAATTTTTCGAGTTCCGGGGAGCTGTTTTTT
NA,TRBV5-1,TRBJ2-1,NA,CASRRSEISYNEQFF,TGCGCCAGCAGACGTAGCGAAATCTCCTACAATGAGCAGTTCTTC
NA,TRBV7-3,TRBJ2-1,NA,CASSLSRTTYNEQFF,TGTGCCAGCAGCTTAAGTCGAACGACTTACAATGAGCAGTTCTTC
few,TRBV5-1,TRBJ2-1,NA,CASNSGDPLISEQFF,TGCGCCAGCAATTCGGGAGATCCCCTAATCAGTGAGCAGTTCTTC
NA,TRBV7-2,TRBJ2-5,NA,CASSLWSGLETQYF,TGTGCCAGCAGCTTATGGTCGGGGTTGGAGACCCAGTACTTC
NA,TRBV28,TRBJ2-5,TRBD2,CASSSSGRVGETQYF,TGTGCCAGCAGTTCTAGCGGGAGGGTGGGGGAGACCCAGTACTTC
NA,TRBV20-1,TRBJ1-4,NA,CSASEGNNEKLFF,TGCAGTGCTAGTGAGGGGAATAATGAAAAACTGTTTTTT
few,TRBV11-2,TRBJ2-3,NA,CASSLRGVTDTQYF,TGTGCCAGCAGCTTAAGGGGGGTCACAGATACGCAGTATTTT
NA,TRBV9,TRBJ2-4,NA,CASSVEGRGDNEQYF,TGTGCCAGCAGCGTAGAGGGGAGAGGGGACAATGAGCAGTACTTC
NA,TRBV7-9,TRBJ2-1,TRBD2,CASSFHPTSGRRSSYNEQFF,TGTGCCAGCAGCTTCCACCCGACTAGCGGGAGAAGAAGCTCCTACAATGAGCAGTTCTTC
once,TRBV5-1,TRBJ2-1,TRBD1,CASSLSGGAAYNEQFF,TGCGCCAGCAGCTTATCAGGGGGCGCTGCCTACAATGAGCAGTTCTTC
NA,TRBV7-9,TRBJ2-5,NA,CASALASNEQYF,TGTGCCAGCGCCCTAGCGAGCAATGAGCAGTACTTC
many,TRBV7-2,TRBJ2-7,TRBD1,CASSSGQGDEQYF,TGTGCCAGCAGCTCGGGACAGGGTGACGAGCAGTACTTC
NA,TRBV20-1,TRBJ2-3,TRBD2,CSATSGTSEADTQYF,TGCAGTGCAACATCCGGGACTAGCGAAGCAGATACGCAGTATTTT
few,TRBV20-1,TRBJ2-5,NA,CSARDRIRGQETQYF,TGCAGTGCTAGAGATCGTATCAGGGGCCAAGAGACCCAGTACTTC
NA,TRBV7-9,TRBJ2-3,TRBD2,CASSFPSGSSDTQYF,TGTGCCAGCAGCTTCCCTAGCGGGAGCTCAGATACGCAGTATTTT
NA,TRBV4-1,TRBJ2-5,NA,CASSQETVIHNEQYF,TGCGCCAGCAGCCAAGAGACAGTAATACACAATGAGCAGTACTTC
NA,TRBV5-1,TRBJ1-4,NA,CASSSGVPNEKLFF,TGCGCCAGCAGCTCAGGGGTCCCCAATGAAAAACTGTTTTTT
once,TRBV7-2,TRBJ1-2,TRBD1,CASSRDRGNGYTF,TGTGCCAGCAGCCGGGACAGGGGGAATGGCTACACCTTC
NA,TRBV7-2,TRBJ1-6,NA,CASSRRENPPLHF,TGTGCCAGCAGCCGCAGAGAGAATCCACCCCTCCACTTT